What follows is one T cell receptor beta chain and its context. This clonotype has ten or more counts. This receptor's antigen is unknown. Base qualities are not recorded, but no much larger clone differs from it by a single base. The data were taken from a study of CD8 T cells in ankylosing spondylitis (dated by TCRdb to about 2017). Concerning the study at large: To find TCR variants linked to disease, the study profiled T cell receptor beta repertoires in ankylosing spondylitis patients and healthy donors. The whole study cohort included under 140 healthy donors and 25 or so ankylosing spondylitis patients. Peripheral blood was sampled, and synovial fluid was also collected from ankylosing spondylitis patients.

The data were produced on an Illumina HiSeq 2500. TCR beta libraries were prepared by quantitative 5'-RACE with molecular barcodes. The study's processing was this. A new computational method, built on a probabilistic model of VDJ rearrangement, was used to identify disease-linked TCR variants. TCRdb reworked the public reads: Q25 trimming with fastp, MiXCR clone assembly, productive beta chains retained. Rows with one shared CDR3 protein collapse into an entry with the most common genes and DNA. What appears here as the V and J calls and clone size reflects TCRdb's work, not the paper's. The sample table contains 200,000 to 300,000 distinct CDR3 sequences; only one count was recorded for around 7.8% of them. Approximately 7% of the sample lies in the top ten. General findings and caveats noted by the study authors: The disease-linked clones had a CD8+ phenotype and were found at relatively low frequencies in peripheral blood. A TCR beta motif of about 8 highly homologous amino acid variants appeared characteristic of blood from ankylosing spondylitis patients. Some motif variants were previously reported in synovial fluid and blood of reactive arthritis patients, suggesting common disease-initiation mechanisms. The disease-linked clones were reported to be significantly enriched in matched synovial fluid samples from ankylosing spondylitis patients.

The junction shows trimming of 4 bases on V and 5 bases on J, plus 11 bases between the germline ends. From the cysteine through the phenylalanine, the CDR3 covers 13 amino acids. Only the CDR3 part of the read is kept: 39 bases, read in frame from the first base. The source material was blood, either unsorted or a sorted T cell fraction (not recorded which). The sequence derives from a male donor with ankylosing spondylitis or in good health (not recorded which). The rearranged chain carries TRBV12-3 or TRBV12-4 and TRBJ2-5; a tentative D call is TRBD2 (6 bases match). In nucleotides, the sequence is TGTGCCAGCAGTTGGGGACTGGCGGAGACCCAGTACTTC. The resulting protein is CASSWGLAETQYF.